This is a list of T cell receptor beta chains from one sample in a study of cytomegalovirus exposure and HLA in healthy donors. The repertoire was sequenced with immunoSEQ multiplex PCR; TCRdb's copy has only in-frame clones and lacks some. The sample shows around 230,000 clones, nearly 80% of them seen only once. The specimen sequenced was PBMCs. The receptor source for this set is a male donor in good health and CMV-seronegative. Both conserved end residues are part of each CDR3. Each record gives: clone size, J gene, V gene, D gene, CDR3 protein, CDR3 DNA. The D gene is left open where the match is weak. Size is stated for part of the rows, as once, few or many counts, or as a class when the clone is expanded.

clone size: NA; J gene: TRBJ2-5; V gene: TRBV6-5; D gene: NA; CDR3 protein: CASRGGWAKETQYF; CDR3 DNA: TGTGCCAGCAGGGGCGGGTGGGCTAAAGAGACCCAGTACTTC
clone size: NA; J gene: TRBJ1-6; V gene: TRBV6-5; D gene: TRBD1; CDR3 protein: CASSYETGGSNSPLHF; CDR3 DNA: TGTGCCAGCAGTTATGAGACAGGGGGATCTAATTCACCCCTCCACTTT
clone size: NA; J gene: TRBJ1-2; V gene: TRBV11-1; D gene: NA; CDR3 protein: CASSFTGTLANYGYTF; CDR3 DNA: TGTGCCAGCAGCTTCACCGGGACACTCGCTAACTATGGCTACACCTTC
clone size: NA; J gene: TRBJ2-3; V gene: TRBV30; D gene: NA; CDR3 protein: CAWSERGGTDTQYF; CDR3 DNA: TGTGCCTGGAGTGAACGGGGAGGCACAGATACGCAGTATTTT
clone size: NA; J gene: TRBJ2-2; V gene: TRBV5-4; D gene: NA; CDR3 protein: CASSSPWEPTGELFF; CDR3 DNA: TGTGCCAGCAGTTCCCCCTGGGAGCCCACCGGGGAGCTGTTTTTT
clone size: NA; J gene: TRBJ2-5; V gene: TRBV29-1; D gene: TRBD1; CDR3 protein: CSPKTGTGDQETQYF; CDR3 DNA: TGCAGTCCTAAGACCGGGACAGGCGATCAAGAGACCCAGTACTTC
clone size: NA; J gene: TRBJ2-1; V gene: TRBV6-4; D gene: NA; CDR3 protein: CASMTWEAGSSYNEQFF; CDR3 DNA: TGTGCCAGCATGACCTGGGAGGCGGGAAGCTCCTACAATGAGCAGTTCTTC
clone size: NA; J gene: TRBJ1-2; V gene: TRBV4-3; D gene: NA; CDR3 protein: CASSQIGFSGGYTF; CDR3 DNA: TGCGCCAGCAGCCAAATCGGGTTCTCGGGGGGCTACACCTTC
clone size: NA; J gene: TRBJ2-7; V gene: TRBV6-5; D gene: TRBD1; CDR3 protein: CASSYLGQDYEQYF; CDR3 DNA: TGTGCCAGCAGTTACCTCGGACAGGACTACGAGCAGTACTTC
clone size: NA; J gene: TRBJ2-2; V gene: TRBV7-6; D gene: TRBD2; CDR3 protein: CASSSQPSGPNTGELFF; CDR3 DNA: TGTGCCAGCAGCTCTCAACCTAGCGGACCCAACACCGGGGAGCTGTTTTTT
clone size: NA; J gene: TRBJ1-3; V gene: TRBV9; D gene: NA; CDR3 protein: CASSVAGQTGNTIYF; CDR3 DNA: TGTGCCAGCAGCGTAGCTGGGCAGACTGGAAACACCATATATTTT
clone size: NA; J gene: TRBJ1-5; V gene: TRBV27; D gene: NA; CDR3 protein: CASHPGGWDQPQHF; CDR3 DNA: TGTGCCAGCCACCCCGGAGGGTGGGATCAGCCCCAGCATTTT
clone size: NA; J gene: TRBJ1-2; V gene: TRBV5-6; D gene: TRBD1; CDR3 protein: CASSLPRGDYGYTF; CDR3 DNA: TGTGCCAGCAGCTTGCCCAGGGGGGACTATGGCTACACCTTC
clone size: once; J gene: TRBJ2-7; V gene: TRBV5-1; D gene: NA; CDR3 protein: CASSLEWAQFPYEQYF; CDR3 DNA: TGCGCCAGCAGCTTGGAGTGGGCGCAGTTCCCCTACGAGCAGTACTTC
clone size: NA; J gene: TRBJ1-2; V gene: TRBV13; D gene: NA; CDR3 protein: CASSTGRGYYGYTF; CDR3 DNA: TGTGCCAGCAGCACGGGCCGGGGTTACTATGGCTACACCTTC
clone size: NA; J gene: TRBJ2-5; V gene: TRBV19; D gene: NA; CDR3 protein: CASSEGGGLPWETQYF; CDR3 DNA: TGTGCCAGTAGTGAGGGGGGGGGACTCCCGTGGGAGACCCAGTACTTC
clone size: NA; J gene: TRBJ2-1; V gene: TRBV27; D gene: NA; CDR3 protein: CASSSPTEQFF; CDR3 DNA: TGTGCCAGCAGTTCCCCTACTGAGCAGTTCTTC
clone size: NA; J gene: TRBJ2-7; V gene: TRBV28; D gene: NA; CDR3 protein: CAIQGTGEQYF; CDR3 DNA: TGTGCCATACAGGGTACGGGTGAGCAGTACTTC
clone size: NA; J gene: TRBJ2-5; V gene: TRBV28; D gene: TRBD2; CDR3 protein: CASSLNGGATETQYF; CDR3 DNA: TGTGCCAGCAGTTTGAACGGGGGGGCCACGGAGACCCAGTACTTC
clone size: NA; J gene: TRBJ2-7; V gene: TRBV4-3; D gene: NA; CDR3 protein: CASSQDITSSEQYF; CDR3 DNA: TGCGCCAGCAGCCAAGATATTACTAGCTCCGAGCAGTACTTC
clone size: NA; J gene: TRBJ1-5; V gene: TRBV9; D gene: NA; CDR3 protein: CASSAAGVSQPQHF; CDR3 DNA: TGTGCCAGCAGCGCAGCAGGGGTAAGCCAGCCCCAGCATTTT
clone size: once; J gene: TRBJ1-1; V gene: TRBV4-2; D gene: NA; CDR3 protein: CASSQDREGGTEAFF; CDR3 DNA: TGTGCCAGCAGCCAAGATCGGGAGGGTGGTACTGAAGCTTTCTTT
clone size: NA; J gene: TRBJ1-6; V gene: TRBV7-6; D gene: TRBD1; CDR3 protein: CASSRDRTNSPLHF; CDR3 DNA: TGTGCCAGCAGCCGGGACAGGACTAATTCACCCCTCCACTTT
clone size: NA; J gene: TRBJ1-2; V gene: TRBV5-4; D gene: TRBD1; CDR3 protein: CASSLRTGGGYTF; CDR3 DNA: TGTGCCAGCAGCTTGAGGACAGGGGGTGGCTACACCTTC
clone size: NA; J gene: TRBJ1-5; V gene: TRBV5-5; D gene: TRBD1; CDR3 protein: CASSSGVGDRGYAGNQPQHF; CDR3 DNA: TGTGCCAGCAGCTCTGGGGTAGGGGACAGGGGGTATGCTGGCAATCAGCCCCAGCATTTT
clone size: NA; J gene: TRBJ2-3; V gene: TRBV10-3; D gene: TRBD1; CDR3 protein: CAITDSRQGADTQYF; CDR3 DNA: TGTGCCATCACGGACTCGCGACAGGGTGCAGATACGCAGTATTTT
clone size: NA; J gene: TRBJ2-2; V gene: TRBV7-9; D gene: TRBD2; CDR3 protein: CASSLARGRETGELFF; CDR3 DNA: TGTGCCAGCAGCTTAGCGCGGGGGAGAGAGACCGGGGAGCTGTTTTTT
clone size: NA; J gene: TRBJ2-3; V gene: TRBV7-6; D gene: TRBD1; CDR3 protein: CASSYSGQGRADTQYF; CDR3 DNA: TGTGCCAGCAGCTATTCCGGACAGGGGCGGGCAGATACGCAGTATTTT
clone size: NA; J gene: TRBJ1-2; V gene: TRBV9; D gene: TRBD1; CDR3 protein: CASSGTGTGPQQDYGYTF; CDR3 DNA: TGTGCCAGCAGCGGAACCGGGACAGGGCCCCAACAAGACTATGGCTACACCTTC
clone size: NA; J gene: TRBJ2-7; V gene: TRBV9; D gene: TRBD2; CDR3 protein: CASSALAGSYEQYF; CDR3 DNA: TGTGCCAGCAGCGCACTAGCGGGCTCCTACGAGCAGTACTTC
clone size: NA; J gene: TRBJ2-7; V gene: TRBV27; D gene: TRBD1; CDR3 protein: CASSSSTGASLHEQYF; CDR3 DNA: TGTGCCAGCAGTTCAAGTACAGGGGCCTCTTTGCACGAGCAGTACTTC
clone size: NA; J gene: TRBJ2-7; V gene: TRBV6-5; D gene: TRBD2; CDR3 protein: CASTGLAGAVEQYF; CDR3 DNA: TGTGCCAGCACTGGACTAGCGGGAGCGGTCGAGCAGTACTTC
clone size: NA; J gene: TRBJ2-7; V gene: TRBV2; D gene: TRBD2; CDR3 protein: CAWGRGDGSRAYEQYF; CDR3 DNA: TGTGCCTGGGGCCGGGGGGATGGGAGTCGGGCTTACGAGCAGTACTTC
clone size: NA; J gene: TRBJ2-7; V gene: TRBV19; D gene: TRBD1; CDR3 protein: CASTYRTGGTSEQYF; CDR3 DNA: TGTGCCAGTACCTACCGGACAGGTGGGACCTCCGAGCAGTACTTC
clone size: once; J gene: TRBJ2-1; V gene: TRBV5-4; D gene: TRBD2; CDR3 protein: CASLNGGGPLGYNEQFF; CDR3 DNA: TGTGCCAGCCTAAACGGCGGGGGGCCCCTCGGCTACAATGAGCAGTTCTTC
clone size: few; J gene: TRBJ1-2; V gene: TRBV19; D gene: TRBD1; CDR3 protein: CASSIPTGTGGVGYTF; CDR3 DNA: TGTGCCAGTAGTATCCCCACCGGGACAGGGGGCGTTGGCTACACCTTC
clone size: once; J gene: TRBJ2-1; V gene: TRBV9; D gene: TRBD2; CDR3 protein: CASSVAASGSSEQFF; CDR3 DNA: TGTGCCAGCAGCGTAGCGGCTAGCGGGAGCAGTGAGCAGTTCTTC
clone size: NA; J gene: TRBJ2-1; V gene: TRBV29-1; D gene: TRBD2; CDR3 protein: CSVEGIAGGSYNEQFF; CDR3 DNA: TGCAGCGTTGAAGGAATAGCGGGGGGCTCCTACAATGAGCAGTTCTTC
clone size: few; J gene: TRBJ1-2; V gene: TRBV6-4; D gene: TRBD1; CDR3 protein: CASSDGRQGGYGYTF; CDR3 DNA: TGTGCCAGCAGTGACGGAAGACAGGGTGGCTATGGCTACACCTTC
clone size: NA; J gene: TRBJ2-3; V gene: TRBV7-9; D gene: TRBD2; CDR3 protein: CASSTGTSGDTQYF; CDR3 DNA: TGTGCCAGCAGCACAGGGACTAGCGGGGATACGCAGTATTTT
clone size: NA; J gene: TRBJ2-6; V gene: TRBV19; D gene: NA; CDR3 protein: CASSMSRPSSGANVLTF; CDR3 DNA: TGTGCCAGTAGTATGTCCAGGCCGAGCTCTGGGGCCAACGTCCTGACTTTC
clone size: NA; J gene: TRBJ1-2; V gene: TRBV15; D gene: NA; CDR3 protein: CATSRDSSGYTF; CDR3 DNA: TGTGCCACCAGCAGAGATTCGAGCGGCTACACCTTC